This T cell receptor beta chain originates from a study of identifying expanded T cells in peripheral blood. About this clone itself: The antigen is undetermined.

CDR1 and CDR2 from the germline V gene are SGHAT and FQNNGV. This CDR3 contains 13 residues. Trimming shortened V by 2 bases and J by 5 bases, and 9 bases separated the two germline ends. Sequencing was performed with immunoSEQ multiplex PCR; in TCRdb, only in-frame clones are kept and a portion is missing. The sample holds about 81,000 clones, 84% seen once. General study findings and limits: Variance in clone template counts between approximately two-week samples significantly increased with total template count across all healthy donors. About 1.2 clones differed between technical replicates, versus about 15 and 19 over time.

The chain links TRBV11-2 to TRBJ1-2; D is unresolved. The sample taken for sequencing was blood. The sequence was collected from a person aged 18 to 70 in good health. The CDR3 nucleotides are TGTGCCAGCAGCTTAAGGCCCGGATATGGCTACACCTTC. Translating gives CASSLRPGYGYTF.